This section outlines one T cell receptor beta chain sequence together with its context. The clone's antigen remains unknown. Base qualities are not recorded, but no much larger clone differs from it by a single base. After removal of 4 bases from V and 4 bases from J, the junction retains 9 bases not matched to a gene. The CDR3 measures 16 amino acids from cysteine to phenylalanine. The read is trimmed to its CDR3 DNA, 48 bases read in frame from base 1. Taken from the germline V gene (reference sequence), the CDR1 and CDR2 loops are LNHDA and SQIVND. These data originate in a study of cytomegalovirus exposure and HLA in healthy donors (TCRdb year 2017). With regard to the full study: A later analysis indicated that the 120 or so validation repertoires were generated on the platform also employed for the 600 to 750 repertoires of the first cohort. The study was designed to test whether signatures of past pathogen exposure could be identified by cataloging public T cell receptors. A separate validation cohort of 100 to 150 different subjects was used in addition to the approximately 700-subject first cohort. The study combined high-throughput TCR immunosequencing, statistical association of individual TCRs with disease status, and machine learning to predict cytomegalovirus infection status. Paper-wide results and their limitations: The validation cohort had no HLA typing available for a later analysis, so co-occurrence within that cohort was assessed over all 120 or so repertoires. Cytomegalovirus status was reported to be diagnosed by the classifier with high specificity and sensitivity in both the original and validation cohorts. In vitro tests confirmed that a few of the cytomegalovirus-associated TCR beta chains recognize cytomegalovirus antigens. It was suggested by the authors that the approach could potentially be generalized to other disease states and immunological phenotypes. A total of fewer than 200 TCR beta chains were listed by the study as associated with cytomegalovirus. While some public TCRs were present in many individuals, most TCR sequences turned up only very rarely across donors. A later analysis found that TCRs clustered in the first cohort also tended to co-occur in the approximately 120 validation repertoires, with 94% of cluster scores above 0.

The donors belonged to the validation cohort of around 110 subjects, which was separate from the approximately 680-subject first cohort. Library preparation used the immunoSEQ multiplex PCR assay. In the source study's methods: A statistical classification framework was built to diagnose cytomegalovirus status from the catalog of TCR beta chain sequences. Imported from immuneACCESS, the table was reduced by TCRdb to in-frame sequences with V and J called. These copies leave out some clones; in studies compared against another copy, an unresolved V gene accounts for under half, and the cause of the remainder is not known. Clonal size and the V and J genes are those of that table, whereas D and trimming came from the DNA. The sample table holds about 90,000 clones, of which 84% were seen once. The ten largest clones capture 9% to 14% of the sample.

The sequence joins TRBV19 to TRBJ2-3, and TRBD2 aligns with 9 junction nucleotides. This TCR came from a woman aged 18 to 35 in good health and CMV-seropositive. Sequenced input: PBMCs. The nucleotide sequence is TGTGCCAGTAGTAGAGCAGCGGGGGGATGGGCAGATACGCAGTATTTT. Translated, this gives CASSRAAGGWADTQYF.